Here is one TCR beta chain with its context. Its antigen is not known. Method: immunoSEQ multiplex PCR; TCRdb's copy keeps in-frame clones and lacks some. The table includes some 9,400 clones, almost 80% detected once. This specimen belongs to a study of T cell clonotyping in hematopoietic cell transplantation. Study-wide findings and caveats: After transplant, recipient diversity fell while pathologically expanded clonotypes grew through day 180.

Blood collection times were about day -28 and days 30, 100, 180 posttransplant. The sequencing used PBMCs, collected 180 days after allogeneic stem cell transplant. The receptor was isolated from a male patient in his 40s who had an allogeneic stem cell transplant from a related donor, so the T cells may come from the graft donor. Some clones in this sample may be carry-over from other donors' samples.

The CDR3 sequence is CAIRAGDDQETQYF. In DNA form, the CDR3 reads TGTGCCATCAGGGCTGGGGATGACCAAGAGACCCAGTACTTC. V usage is TRBV10-3 and J usage is TRBJ2-5; D call uncertain. The germline V and J ends were trimmed by 6 bases and 0 bases, with 11 bases remaining between them. Germline CDR1 and CDR2: ENHRY and SYGVKD. The CDR3 runs 14 residues.